This T cell receptor (beta chain) comes out of a study of T cell responses to AZD1222 COVID-19 vaccine. Study-wide points: In a largely white British group with more females than males, clonal diversity was possibly underestimated. Among AZD1222 vaccinees, only 5 or 6 were seropositive at baseline. Repertoires were collected only later (after the peak T cell response had occurred).

This clone was recorded only once. Its target is unknown. Data came from immunoSEQ multiplex PCR; TCRdb stores just in-frame clones and leaves some out. The sample includes approximately 120,000 clones, 80% to 90% of them seen just once. V lost 6 bases to trimming and J lost 2 bases, with 10 bases between them. This CDR3 comprises 13 residues. Looked up from germline, CDR1 is MNHEY and CDR2 is SMNVEV (reference sequence). Second-dose timings of about 4 or about 12 weeks were pooled. V usage is TRBV27 and J usage is TRBJ2-5; tentative D call: TRBD1 (6 bases). This clonotype was obtained from an adult who received the AZD1222 COVID-19 vaccine. The starting material was peripheral blood, obtained 28 days after the second AZD1222 dose. The CDR3 DNA reads TGTGCCAGCAGCCGGACAGCGCAAGAGACCCAGTACTTC. Amino acid sequence: CASSRTAQETQYF.